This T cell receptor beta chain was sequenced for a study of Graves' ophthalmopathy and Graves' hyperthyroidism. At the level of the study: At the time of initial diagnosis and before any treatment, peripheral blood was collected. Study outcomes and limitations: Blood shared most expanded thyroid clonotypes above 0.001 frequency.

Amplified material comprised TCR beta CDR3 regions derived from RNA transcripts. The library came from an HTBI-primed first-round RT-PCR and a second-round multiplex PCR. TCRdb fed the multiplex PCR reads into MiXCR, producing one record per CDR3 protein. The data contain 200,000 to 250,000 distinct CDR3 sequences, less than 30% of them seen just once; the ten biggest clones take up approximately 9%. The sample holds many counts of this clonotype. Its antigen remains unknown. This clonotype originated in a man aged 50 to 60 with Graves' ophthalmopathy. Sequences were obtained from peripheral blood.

The CDR3 here is CASSAGTGIVNTEAFF. CDR3 DNA sequence: TGTGCCAGCAGTGCAGGGACAGGGATTGTGAACACTGAAGCTTTCTTT. This sequence joins TRBV28 and TRBJ1-1, with TRBD1 matching 9 bases. The CDR3 has 16 amino acids. J gave up 0 bases and V 5 bases, and 7 bases lay outside the gene matches. In germline, CDR1 is MDHEN, CDR2 SYDVKM.